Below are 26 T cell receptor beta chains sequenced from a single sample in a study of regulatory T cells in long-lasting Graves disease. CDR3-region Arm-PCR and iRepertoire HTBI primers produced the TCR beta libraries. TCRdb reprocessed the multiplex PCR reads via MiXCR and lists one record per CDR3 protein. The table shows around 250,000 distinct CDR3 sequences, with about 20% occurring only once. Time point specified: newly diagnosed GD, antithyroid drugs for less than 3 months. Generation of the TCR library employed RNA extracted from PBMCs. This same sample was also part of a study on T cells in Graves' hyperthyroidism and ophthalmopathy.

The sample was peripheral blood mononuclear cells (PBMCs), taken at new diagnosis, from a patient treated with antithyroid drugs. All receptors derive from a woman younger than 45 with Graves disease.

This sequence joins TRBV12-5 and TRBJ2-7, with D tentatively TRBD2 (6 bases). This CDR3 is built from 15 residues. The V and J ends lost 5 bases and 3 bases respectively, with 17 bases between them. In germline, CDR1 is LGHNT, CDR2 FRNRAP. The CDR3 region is CASGPRDSHHYEQYF. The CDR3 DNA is TGTGCTAGTGGTCCTCGGGACTCTCACCACTACGAGCAGTACTTC.

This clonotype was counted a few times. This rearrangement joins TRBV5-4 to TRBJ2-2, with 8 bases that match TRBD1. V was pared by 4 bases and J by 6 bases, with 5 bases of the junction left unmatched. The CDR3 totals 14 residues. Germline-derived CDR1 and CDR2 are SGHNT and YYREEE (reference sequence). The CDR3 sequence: CASSHKQGAGELFF. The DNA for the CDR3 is TGTGCCAGCAGCCACAAACAGGGGGCCGGGGAGCTGTTTTTT. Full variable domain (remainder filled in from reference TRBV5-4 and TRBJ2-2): ETGVTQSPTHLIKTRGQQVTLRCSSQSGHNTVSWYQQALGQGPQFIFQYYREEENGRGNFPPRFSGLQFPNYSSELNVNALELDDSALYLCASSHKQGAGELFFGEGSRLTVL.

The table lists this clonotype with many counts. Here the CDR3 reads CASSHPTEFTRYGYTF. CDR3 DNA sequence: TGCGCCAGCAGTCACCCGACGGAATTCACGAGATATGGCTACACCTTC. The chain joins TRBV5-1 to TRBJ1-2, with D unresolved. Germline CDR1 is SGHRS and CDR2 is YFSETQ. The CDR3 has 16 residues. Trimming stripped 5 bases from V and 5 bases from J, with 22 bases between.

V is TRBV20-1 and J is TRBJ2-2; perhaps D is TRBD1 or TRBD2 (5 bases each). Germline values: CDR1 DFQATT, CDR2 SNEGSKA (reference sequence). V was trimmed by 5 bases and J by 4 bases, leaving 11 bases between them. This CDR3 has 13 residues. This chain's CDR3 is CSAWDGFTGELFF. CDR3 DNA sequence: TGCAGTGCTTGGGACGGATTCACCGGGGAGCTGTTTTTT.

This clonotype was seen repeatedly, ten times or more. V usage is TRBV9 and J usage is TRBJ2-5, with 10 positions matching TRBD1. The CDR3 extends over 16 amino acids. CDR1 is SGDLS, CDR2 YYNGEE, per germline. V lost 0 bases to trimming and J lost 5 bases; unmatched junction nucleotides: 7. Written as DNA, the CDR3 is TGTGCCAGCAGCGTAGAGGGACAGGGGTTCGAGGAGACCCAGTACTTC. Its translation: CASSVEGQGFEETQYF.

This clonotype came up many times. The DNA for the CDR3 is TGCGCCAGCAGTGAGTCGAGGTTGCGGGGGGCTTACAATGAGCAGTTCTTC. Translating gives CASSESRLRGAYNEQFF. The chain combines TRBV10-1 with TRBJ2-1, with 8 nucleotides matching TRBD2. This CDR3 comprises 17 residues. In germline, CDR1 is WNHNN, CDR2 SYGVQD (reference sequence). With V trimmed by 0 bases and J by 4 bases, 8 bases remained unmatched.

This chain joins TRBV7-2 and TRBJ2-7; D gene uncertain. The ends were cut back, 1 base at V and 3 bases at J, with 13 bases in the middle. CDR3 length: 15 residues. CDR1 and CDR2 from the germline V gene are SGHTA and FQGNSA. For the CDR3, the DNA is TGTGCCAGCAGCTTAGAGGCAGGATCCTTCTACGAGCAGTACTTC. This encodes CASSLEAGSFYEQYF.

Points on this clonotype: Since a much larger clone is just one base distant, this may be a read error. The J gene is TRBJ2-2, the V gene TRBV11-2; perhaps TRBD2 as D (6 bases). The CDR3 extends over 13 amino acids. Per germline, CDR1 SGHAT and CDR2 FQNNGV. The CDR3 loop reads CASLVMGTGGLFF. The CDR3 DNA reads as TGTGCCAGCCTGGTTATGGGGACCGGGGGGCTGTTTTTT.

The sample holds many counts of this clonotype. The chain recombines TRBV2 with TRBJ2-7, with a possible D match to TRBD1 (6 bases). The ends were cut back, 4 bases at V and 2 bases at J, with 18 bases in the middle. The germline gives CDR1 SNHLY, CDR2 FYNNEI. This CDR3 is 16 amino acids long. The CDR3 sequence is CASSGALRGTPYEQYF. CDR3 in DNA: TGTGCCAGCAGTGGGGCCCTCAGGGGCACTCCCTACGAGCAGTACTTC. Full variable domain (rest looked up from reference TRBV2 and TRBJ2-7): EPEVTQTPSHQVTQMGQEVILRCVPISNHLYFYWYRQILGQKVEFLVSFYNNEISEKSEIFDDQFSVERPDGSNFTLKIRSTKLEDSAMYFCASSGALRGTPYEQYFGPGTRLTVT.

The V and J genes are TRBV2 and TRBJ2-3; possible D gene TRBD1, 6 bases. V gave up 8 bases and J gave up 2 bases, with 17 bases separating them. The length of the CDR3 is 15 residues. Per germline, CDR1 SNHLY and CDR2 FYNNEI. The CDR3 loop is CASSATGQFTDTQYF. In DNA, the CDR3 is TGTGCCAGCTCCGCGACAGGCCAGTTCACAGATACGCAGTATTTT.

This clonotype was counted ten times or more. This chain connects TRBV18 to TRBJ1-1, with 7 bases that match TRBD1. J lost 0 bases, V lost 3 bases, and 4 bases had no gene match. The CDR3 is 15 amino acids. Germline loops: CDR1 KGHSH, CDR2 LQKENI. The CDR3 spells CASSPGQLMNTEAFF. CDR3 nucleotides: TGTGCCAGCTCACCGGGACAGCTCATGAACACTGAAGCTTTCTTT.

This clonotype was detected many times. CDR3 sequence reads: CASRTGTALPLHF. CDR3 nucleotides: TGTGCCAGCAGAACGGGAACAGCCTTACCCCTCCACTTT. V usage is TRBV6-1 and J usage is TRBJ1-6, with unresolved D. The V gene's germline CDR1 is MNHNS and CDR2 SASEGT. Trimming shortened V by 6 bases and J by 12 bases, and 15 bases separated the two germline ends. This CDR3 comprises 13 residues.

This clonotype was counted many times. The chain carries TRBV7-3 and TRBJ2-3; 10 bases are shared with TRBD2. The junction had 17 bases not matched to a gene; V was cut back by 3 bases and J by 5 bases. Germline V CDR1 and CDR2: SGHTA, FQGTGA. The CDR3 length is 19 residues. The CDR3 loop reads CASSLRGQRGGLKGDTQYF. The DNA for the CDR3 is TGTGCCAGCAGCTTGCGTGGGCAGCGGGGGGGCCTGAAAGGAGATACGCAGTATTTT.

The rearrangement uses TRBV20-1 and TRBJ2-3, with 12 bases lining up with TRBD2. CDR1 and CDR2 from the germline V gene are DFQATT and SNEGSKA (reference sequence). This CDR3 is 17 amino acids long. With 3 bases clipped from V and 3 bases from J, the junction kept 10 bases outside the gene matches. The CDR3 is CSARDLTSGGQTDTQYF. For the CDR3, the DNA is TGCAGTGCTAGGGACCTTACTAGCGGGGGGCAGACAGATACGCAGTATTTT.

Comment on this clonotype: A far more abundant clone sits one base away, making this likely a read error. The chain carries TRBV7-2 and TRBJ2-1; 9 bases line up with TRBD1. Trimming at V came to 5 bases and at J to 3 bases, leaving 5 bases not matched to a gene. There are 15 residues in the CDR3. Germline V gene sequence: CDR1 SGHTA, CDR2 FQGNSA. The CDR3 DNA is TGTGCCAGCAGCCGGACAGGGGAAGACTACAATGAGCAGTTCTTC. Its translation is CASSRTGEDYNEQFF.

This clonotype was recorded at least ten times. CDR3 residues: CATCRVSNQPQHF. The CDR3 nucleotides read TGTGCCACCTGCAGGGTTAGCAATCAGCCCCAGCATTTT. V is TRBV6-1 and J is TRBJ1-5; D is possibly TRBD1 (5 bases). The CDR3 is made up of 13 amino acids. Trimming left V 10 bases short and J 0 bases short, with 10 bases between. CDR1 MNHNS and CDR2 SASEGT come from the germline V gene.

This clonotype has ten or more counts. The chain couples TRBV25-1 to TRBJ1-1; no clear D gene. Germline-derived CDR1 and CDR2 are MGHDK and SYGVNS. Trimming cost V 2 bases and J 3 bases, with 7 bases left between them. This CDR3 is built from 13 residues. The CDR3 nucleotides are TGTGCCAGCAGTGAAATGGGCTACACTGAAGCTTTCTTT. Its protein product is CASSEMGYTEAFF.

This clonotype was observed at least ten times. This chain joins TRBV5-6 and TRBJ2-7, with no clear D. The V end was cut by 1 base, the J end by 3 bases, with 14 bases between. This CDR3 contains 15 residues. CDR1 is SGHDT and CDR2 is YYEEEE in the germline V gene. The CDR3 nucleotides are TGTGCCAGCAGCTTGTTGGGTCGAACCCTCTACGAGCAGTACTTC. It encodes CASSLLGRTLYEQYF.

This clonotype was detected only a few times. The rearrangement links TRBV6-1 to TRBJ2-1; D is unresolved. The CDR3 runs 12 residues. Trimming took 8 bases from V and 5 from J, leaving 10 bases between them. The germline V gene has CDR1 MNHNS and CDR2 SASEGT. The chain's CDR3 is CASGISNNEQFF. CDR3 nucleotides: TGTGCCAGCGGGATTTCAAACAATGAGCAGTTCTTC.

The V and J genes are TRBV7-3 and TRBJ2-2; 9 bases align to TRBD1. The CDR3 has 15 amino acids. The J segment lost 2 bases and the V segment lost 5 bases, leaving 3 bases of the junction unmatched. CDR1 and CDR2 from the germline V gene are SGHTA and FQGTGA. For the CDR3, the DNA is TGTGCCAGCAGCCAGGGACAGGGAAACACCGGGGAGCTGTTTTTT. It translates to CASSQGQGNTGELFF.

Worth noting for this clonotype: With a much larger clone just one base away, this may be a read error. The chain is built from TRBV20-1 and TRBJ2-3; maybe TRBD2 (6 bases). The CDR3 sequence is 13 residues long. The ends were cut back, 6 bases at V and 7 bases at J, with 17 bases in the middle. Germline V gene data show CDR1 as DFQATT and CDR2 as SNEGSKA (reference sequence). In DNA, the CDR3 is TGCAGTGCCGGGACTTTTTTAACCCATACGCAGTATTTT. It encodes CSAGTFLTHTQYF.

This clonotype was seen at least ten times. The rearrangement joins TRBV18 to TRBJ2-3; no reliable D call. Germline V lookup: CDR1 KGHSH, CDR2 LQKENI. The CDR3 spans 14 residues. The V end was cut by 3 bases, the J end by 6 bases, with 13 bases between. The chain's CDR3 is CASSPPSLTDTQYF. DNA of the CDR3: TGTGCCAGCTCACCCCCGAGCCTCACGGATACGCAGTATTTT.

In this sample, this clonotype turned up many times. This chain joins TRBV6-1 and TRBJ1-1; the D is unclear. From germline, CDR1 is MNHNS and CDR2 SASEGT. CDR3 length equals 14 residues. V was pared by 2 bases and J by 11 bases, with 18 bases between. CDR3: CASSELGIGEMAFF. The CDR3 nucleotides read TGTGCCAGCAGTGAATTGGGTATTGGGGAGATGGCTTTCTTT.

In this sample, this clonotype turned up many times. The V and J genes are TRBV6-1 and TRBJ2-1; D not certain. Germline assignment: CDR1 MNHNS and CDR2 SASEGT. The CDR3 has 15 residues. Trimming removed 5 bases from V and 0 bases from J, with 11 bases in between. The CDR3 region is CASSLKPDSYNEQFF. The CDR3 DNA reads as TGTGCCAGCAGTCTGAAACCCGACTCCTACAATGAGCAGTTCTTC.

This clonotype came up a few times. CDR3 sequence (DNA): TGCAGTGGCAGGGGGCCGGATTCAGAAAAACTGTTTTTT. Residues: CSGRGPDSEKLFF. J is TRBJ1-4 and V is TRBV20-1; 8 nucleotides agree with TRBD1. CDR3 size: 13 residues. From germline, CDR1 is DFQATT and CDR2 SNEGSKA (reference sequence). V gave up 7 bases and J gave up 8 bases; unmatched junction bases: 9.

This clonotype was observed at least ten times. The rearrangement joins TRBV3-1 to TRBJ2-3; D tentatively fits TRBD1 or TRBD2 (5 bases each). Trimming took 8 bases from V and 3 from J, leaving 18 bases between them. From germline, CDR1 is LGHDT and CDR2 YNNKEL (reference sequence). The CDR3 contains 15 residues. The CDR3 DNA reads TGTGCCAGCGCGGCAGTTATTGGGGGAACAGATACGCAGTATTTT. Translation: CASAAVIGGTDTQYF.